The 9 T cell receptor beta chains given below trace back to one sample, sequenced in a study of T-cell memory formation after mild COVID-19. In TCRdb, the 5' RACE reads were re-called with MiXCR into one record per CDR3 protein. The sample lists some 120,000 distinct CDR3 sequences, about 5.9% occurring once. The sequenced material came from PBMCs or a T cell subset sorted from them (not recorded which). These receptors were collected from an adult woman who had mild COVID-19 (a few samples of this study predate the infection). Cell type and time point are not known.

This clonotype came up a few times. The V call is TRBV29-1, the J call TRBJ2-6; D is perhaps TRBD1 or TRBD2 (6 bases each). From germline, CDR1 is SQVTM and CDR2 ANQGSEA. The CDR3 is 16 amino acids. Trimming left V 4 bases short and J 4 bases short, with 17 bases between. The CDR3 DNA follows: TGCAGCGTTGGGGGGGCCACAGGGCAGGGGGCCAACGTCCTGACTTTC. Translating gives CSVGGATGQGANVLTF.

This clonotype occurred a few times. The chain carries TRBV20-1 and TRBJ2-2; 13 bases map to TRBD2. Trimming cost V 4 bases and J 7 bases; bases outside gene matches: 6. Germline V CDR1 and CDR2: DFQATT, SNEGSKA (reference sequence). The CDR3 covers 15 residues. In nucleotides, the CDR3 is TGCAGTGCTAAGACTAGCGGGGGGCGTCACGGGGAGCTGTTTTTT. Its translation: CSAKTSGGRHGELFF.

The genes are TRBV7-9 and TRBJ2-4, with 8 bases aligning to TRBD1. The V and J ends lost 1 base and 4 bases, in that order; junction bases with no gene match: 15. CDR1 is SEHNR, CDR2 FQNEAQ, per germline (reference sequence). CDR3 size: 19 residues. The CDR3 is CASSLGGGQGSTKKNIQYF. The DNA of the CDR3 is TGTGCCAGCAGCTTAGGAGGTGGACAGGGCTCCACGAAAAAAAACATTCAGTACTTC.

This clonotype was found many times. The J gene is TRBJ1-1, the V gene TRBV5-1; D call uncertain. V dropped 5 bases and J dropped 6 bases, with 17 bases sitting between them. Looked up from germline, CDR1 is SGHRS and CDR2 is YFSETQ. CDR3 size: 14 residues. The CDR3 nucleotides are TGCGCCAGCAGTAAGGAGACTCCAGGCGCTGAAGCTTTCTTT. Protein product: CASSKETPGAEAFF.

The sample holds many counts of this clonotype. The chain combines TRBV20-1 with TRBJ2-7; 9 positions agree with TRBD2. The CDR3 spans 14 residues. CDR1 is DFQATT, CDR2 SNEGSKA, per germline (reference sequence). The V segment lost 3 bases and the J segment 1 base; nucleotides outside the gene matches: 4. CDR3 amino acids: CSASERGVSYEQYF. CDR3 bases: TGCAGTGCTAGCGAGCGGGGGGTATCCTACGAGCAGTACTTC.

This clonotype was detected ten times or more. The chain joins TRBV4-3 to TRBJ1-1, with D possibly being TRBD1 (5 bases). Per germline, CDR1 LGHNA and CDR2 YSLEER. Trimming removed 3 bases at V and 5 bases at J, with 10 bases between. CDR3 length: 13 residues. CDR3 in DNA: TGCGCCAGCAGCCAGGGGGAGAGAACTGAAGCTTTCTTT. This translates into CASSQGERTEAFF.

The genes are TRBV6-2 or TRBV6-3 and TRBJ1-3; D remains ambiguous. CDR1 and CDR2 (germline): MNHEY, SVGEGT. V lost 6 bases, J lost 0 bases, and 18 bases lay in between. The CDR3 is 17 residues long. CDR3 loop: CASRSSNGFSSGNTIYF. The CDR3, as DNA: TGTGCCAGCAGGAGCAGCAACGGTTTTAGCTCTGGAAACACCATATATTTT.

This clonotype was detected ten times or more. The chain has TRBV20-1 and TRBJ2-3; D call uncertain. Trimming shortened V by 0 bases and J by 4 bases, and 11 bases separated the two germline ends. The CDR3 length is 14 residues. Germline CDR1 reads DFQATT; CDR2 reads SNEGSKA (reference sequence). CDR3 in amino acids: CSARDNLAADTQYF. The CDR3 coding sequence is TGCAGTGCTAGAGATAATCTGGCGGCAGATACGCAGTATTTT.

This clonotype was recorded at least ten times. This chain connects TRBV27 to TRBJ2-2; D ambiguous. This CDR3 is 13 amino acids long. Germline V gene lookup returns CDR1 MNHEY and CDR2 SMNVEV (reference sequence). The V and J ends lost 2 bases and 6 bases respectively, with 7 bases between them. DNA of the CDR3: TGTGCCAGCAGTTTAGATAGAGCCGGGGAGCTGTTTTTT. It is translated as CASSLDRAGELFF.